This T cell receptor (beta chain) was sequenced in a study of T cell responses to AZD1222 COVID-19 vaccine. General study findings and limits: Nearly half of spike-specific TCRs reportedly target variant regions that are unmutated in the B.1.351 and B.1.1.7 variants. Donors in the cohort were predominantly white British and more often female, and clonal diversity was possibly underestimated.

Turning to this clone: Its specificity is not known.

The assay was immunoSEQ multiplex PCR, and TCRdb's table has in-frame clones only and misses some. The sample yields roughly 110,000 clones, under 95% seen once. This clonotype was sampled from an adult in good health. Specimen: peripheral blood, collected on day 0 of AZD1222 vaccination.

CDR3 in amino acids: CSVTPTVDYGYTF. CDR3 coding DNA: TGCAGCGTTACGCCGACAGTGGACTATGGCTACACCTTC. The chain has TRBV29-1 and TRBJ1-2, with a tentative D call TRBD1 (5 bases). Germline V gives CDR1 SQVTM, CDR2 ANQGSEA. Trimming pared 5 bases from V and 3 bases from J, leaving 13 bases between. The CDR3 is made up of 13 amino acids.